Listed below are T cell receptor beta chains from one sample, sequenced in a study of molecular identifiers for immune sequencing clone quantification. TCRdb itself ran the PCR reads through MiXCR, one entry per CDR3 protein. Here the sample spans 490,000 or so distinct CDR3 sequences, about 21% being singletons. Sequencing input: naive CD8+ T cells from blood, with Jurkat cell RNA spiked in. All receptors come from a human donor in good health. Some libraries in this study had Jurkat cell RNA spiked in. The CDR3 runs from the conserved cysteine through the conserved F or W. The order of the fields is J gene, D gene, V gene, clone size, CDR3 DNA, CDR3 protein. The D gene is left open where the match is weak. Some rows mark clone size as missing; the rest say once, few, many or name a class of expanded clone.

TRBJ1-3 | - | TRBV30 | - | TGTGCCTGGGACAGTGTTGGAAACACCATATATTTT | CAWDSVGNTIYF
TRBJ2-3 | TRBD1 | TRBV2 | many | TGTGCCAGCAGTGAAGCCGGACAGGGGGAGGATACGCAGTATTTT | CASSEAGQGEDTQYF
TRBJ2-1 | - | TRBV6-5 | many | TGTGCCAGCAGTTACTCGAGGCCCGCCGGCCCTAGCATGGATGAGCAGTTCTTC | CASSYSRPAGPSMDEQFF
TRBJ2-5 | - | TRBV27 | many | TGTGCCAGCAGTTTAACCAACGGGCCCATCCAAGAGACCCAGTACTTC | CASSLTNGPIQETQYF
TRBJ1-5 | - | TRBV12-5 | many | TGTGCTAGTGGTTTGGTAATAGGGGGACCCAATCAGCCCCAGCATTTT | CASGLVIGGPNQPQHF
TRBJ2-7 | - | TRBV19 | - | TGTGCCAGTAGTACTGCGGACAGTTCCTACGAGCAGTACTTC | CASSTADSSYEQYF
TRBJ2-7 | - | TRBV12-3/TRBV12-4 | few | TGTGCCAGCAGTCCTCGAGTCGGGGGAGAGCAGTACTTC | CASSPRVGGEQYF
TRBJ2-7 | - | TRBV6-2/TRBV6-3 | few | TGTGCCAGCACCTTGGAGGACTCCTACGAGCAGTACTTC | CASTLEDSYEQYF
TRBJ1-1 | - | TRBV10-3 | many | TGTGCCACCGAAGGGGGACATGAAGCTTTCTTT | CATEGGHEAFF
TRBJ1-2 | TRBD1 | TRBV6-5 | medium-sized | TGTGCCAGCAGTAACCTAGGGACAGCTTTTTACTATGGCTACACCTTC | CASSNLGTAFYYGYTF
TRBJ2-7 | - | TRBV10-3 | many | TGTGCCATCAGTGATGCGGGTCGCTCCTACGAGCAGTACTTC | CAISDAGRSYEQYF
TRBJ2-7 | - | TRBV7-2 | many | TGTGCCAGCAGCTTGGGGGGCGGGGAGTTCTACGAGCAGTACTTC | CASSLGGGEFYEQYF
TRBJ1-1 | - | TRBV6-2/TRBV6-3 | many | TGTGCCAGCAGTTACCCGACAGACACTGAAGCTTTCTTT | CASSYPTDTEAFF
TRBJ2-5 | - | TRBV5-6 | many | TGTGCCAGCAGCCGACGGAACCAAGAGACCCAGTACTTC | CASSRRNQETQYF
TRBJ2-6 | - | TRBV6-2/TRBV6-3 | - | TGCGCCAGCAGTTACGTCGTGGGCTCTGGGGCCGACGTCCTGACTTTC | CASSYVVGSGADVLTF
TRBJ2-7 | TRBD1 | TRBV10-3 | many | TGTGCCATCAGTGGTGACAGGGGGTACGAGCAGTACTTC | CAISGDRGYEQYF
TRBJ2-7 | - | TRBV19 | few | TGTGCCAGTAGTATCTCGGGCCACGCGGGATCCGAGCAGTACTTC | CASSISGHAGSEQYF
TRBJ2-1 | - | TRBV10-1 | - | TGCGCCAGCAGTGAGCGTGGTAGCCTCTCCTACAATGAGCAGTTCTTC | CASSERGSLSYNEQFF
TRBJ2-1 | - | TRBV20-1 | - | TGCAGTGCTACAAGGCGGGAAAACTCCTACAATGAGCAGTTCTTC | CSATRRENSYNEQFF
TRBJ1-4 | - | TRBV7-6 | many | TGTGCCAGCAGCTTAGTCGACGAAAAACTGTTTTTT | CASSLVDEKLFF
TRBJ2-7 | TRBD1 | TRBV28 | - | TGTGCCAGCAGTAAACCGGGACAGGGGCGACCATACGAGCAGTACTTC | CASSKPGQGRPYEQYF
TRBJ1-2 | - | TRBV3-1 | many | TGTGCCAGCAGCCAAGGACCGGAGGGGTATGGCTACACCTTC | CASSQGPEGYGYTF
TRBJ2-3 | - | TRBV19 | many | TGTGCCAGTAGTATAGTCCACACAGATACGCAGTATTTT | CASSIVHTDTQYF
TRBJ1-1 | - | TRBV30 | many | TGTGCCTGGAGTGTGTACACTGAAGCTTTCTTT | CAWSVYTEAFF
TRBJ2-3 | - | TRBV20-1 | few | TGCAGTGCTCTAAGGGGGATCGTAGATACGCAGTATTTT | CSALRGIVDTQYF
TRBJ2-3 | - | TRBV12-5 | - | TGTGCTAGTGGTTTGGCGGGGCGGAGGATCACAGATACGCAGTATTTT | CASGLAGRRITDTQYF
TRBJ1-1 | - | TRBV5-4 | many | TGTGCCAGCAGCTTGTCGGGGACTGGCACTGAAGCTTTCTTT | CASSLSGTGTEAFF
TRBJ2-7 | - | TRBV20-1 | - | TGCAGTGCTAGAGTGACTAGAGTACCCTACGAGCAGTACTTC | CSARVTRVPYEQYF
TRBJ2-4 | - | TRBV5-6 | few | TGTGCCAGCAGCCAGGCGGGGGCCAAAAACATTCAGTACTTC | CASSQAGAKNIQYF
TRBJ2-3 | - | TRBV7-9 | - | TGTGCCAGCAGCTCTCTAGCGACCACAGATACGCAGTATTTT | CASSSLATTDTQYF
TRBJ2-3 | TRBD2 | TRBV19 | few | TGTGCCAGTAGACTGACTAGCGGGGCCTCAGATACGCAGTATTTT | CASRLTSGASDTQYF
TRBJ1-4 | - | TRBV5-1 | - | TGCGCCAGCGGCTTGATCGGCGTAACTAATGAAAAACTGTTTTTT | CASGLIGVTNEKLFF
TRBJ2-5 | TRBD1 | TRBV6-2/TRBV6-3 | few | TGTGCCAGCAGGAAGGAGTGGACAGGGATTGGTGAGACCCAGTACTTC | CASRKEWTGIGETQYF
TRBJ1-1 | - | TRBV13 | many | TGTGCCAGCAGCCAGGCCACTGAAGCTTTCTTT | CASSQATEAFF
TRBJ1-1 | - | TRBV6-5 | many | TGTGCCAGCAGTTACTCGGTCGAAGCTTTCTTT | CASSYSVEAFF
TRBJ1-1 | - | TRBV5-6 | many | TGTGCCAGCAGCTTGGTTGGGATGAACACTGAAGCTTTCTTT | CASSLVGMNTEAFF
TRBJ1-1 | - | TRBV12-3/TRBV12-4 | - | TGTGCCAGCACCCCGACAGGAGATAACACTGAAGCTTTCTTT | CASTPTGDNTEAFF
TRBJ1-1 | TRBD1 | TRBV13 | - | TGTGCCAGCAGCCCCCGGGGACAGGGGGACACTGAAGCTTTCTTT | CASSPRGQGDTEAFF
TRBJ2-3 | TRBD2 | TRBV28 | many | TGTGCCAGCACGGTCCCGGGACTAGCGGGAGGGCCTGGTCATGGTACGCAGTATTTT | CASTVPGLAGGPGHGTQYF
TRBJ2-7 | - | TRBV10-3 | few | TGTGCCATCAGTGCAGGGGCCGCCTACGAGCAGTACTTC | CAISAGAAYEQYF
TRBJ2-1 | TRBD2 | TRBV4-3 | - | TGCGCCAGCAGCCAACTAGCGGGGGGAAACAATGAGCAGTTCTTC | CASSQLAGGNNEQFF